A single sample gave rise to the 32 T cell receptor beta chains below, sequenced in a study of blood T cells in healthy people across ages. Primers used in a second PCR of about 7 to 12 cycles were a sample-barcoded 5' primer and a J-beta primer mix. TCRdb ran MiXCR on the 5' RACE reads and lists one entry per CDR3 protein. In the table there are some 1.7 million distinct CDR3 sequences, approximately 30% of which are singletons. Sequenced sample: blood. Every receptor here comes from a woman aged 25 to 39 in good health.

The chain recombines TRBV9 with TRBJ2-1; no reliable D call. This CDR3 contains 16 residues. Germline V CDR1 and CDR2: SGDLS, YYNGEE. V was trimmed by 3 bases and J by 0 bases, leaving 13 bases between them. The CDR3 DNA sequence: TGTGCCAGCAGCGACCCCCCCAGCGTCTCCTACAATGAGCAGTTCTTC. Its translation: CASSDPPSVSYNEQFF. The whole variable domain, remainder taken from reference TRBV9 and TRBJ2-1, is DSGVTQTPKHLITATGQRVTLRCSPRSGDLSVYWYQQSLDQGLQFLIQYYNGEERAKGNILERFSAQQFPDLHSELNLSSLELGDSALYFCASSDPPSVSYNEQFFGPGTRLTVL.

This clonotype was observed a handful of times. The V and J genes are TRBV20-1 and TRBJ1-2, with D perhaps TRBD1 (5 bases). Germline V lookup: CDR1 DFQATT, CDR2 SNEGSKA (reference sequence). The CDR3 consists of 14 residues. Trimming shortened V by 0 bases and J by 4 bases, and 12 bases separated the two germline ends. The CDR3 here is CSARDEGAPYGYTF. In nucleotides, the CDR3 is TGCAGTGCTAGAGATGAAGGGGCCCCCTATGGCTACACCTTC.

This clonotype was seen many times. The V gene is TRBV10-3, the J gene TRBJ2-1; TRBD2 matches at 10 bases. J gave up 1 base and V 3 bases, and 9 bases lay outside the gene matches. The CDR3 loop spans 18 amino acids. CDR1 is ENHRY, CDR2 SYGVKD, per germline. CDR3 amino acids: CAISEQAGGPGSYNEQFF. CDR3 DNA sequence: TGTGCCATCAGTGAACAAGCGGGAGGGCCGGGTTCCTACAATGAGCAGTTCTTC.

This clonotype was detected a few times. The gene calls are TRBV5-1 and TRBJ2-5; D is undetermined. This CDR3 contains 13 residues. Trimming took off 9 bases at V and 1 base at J, with 13 bases between the two ends. Per germline, CDR1 SGHRS and CDR2 YFSETQ. The CDR3 sequence is CAIRDPGQETQYF. The CDR3 nucleotides are TGCGCCATCCGAGATCCCGGCCAAGAGACCCAGTACTTC.

This clonotype was recorded a few times. The chain couples TRBV12-3 or TRBV12-4 to TRBJ2-7; 9 bases are a match to TRBD1. The CDR3 totals 15 residues. Germline trimming cut 5 bases from V and 6 bases from J; bases unmatched to any gene: 11. The CDR3 nucleotides read TGTGCCAGCAGTCCACCCGGGACAGGGTGTGGCGAGCAGTACTTC. Encoded protein: CASSPPGTGCGEQYF.

The sample holds a few counts of this clonotype. V is TRBV3-1 and J is TRBJ2-5; 7 nucleotides line up with TRBD2. V dropped 8 bases and J dropped 5; count of bases not matched to a gene: 20. Per the germline V gene, CDR1 is LGHDT and CDR2 is YNNKEL (reference sequence). This CDR3 contains 17 residues. DNA for the CDR3: TGTGCCAGCCGCCTGGTGTTGACGGGGGGTATGGAGGAGACCCAGTACTTC. The encoded protein is CASRLVLTGGMEETQYF.

To note about this clonotype: This sequence may be a read error, since a much larger clone differs from it by one base. The chain couples TRBV5-1 to TRBJ2-5; D may match TRBD1 or TRBD2 (5 bases each). CDR1 SGHRS and CDR2 YFSETQ come from the germline V gene. This CDR3 has 16 residues. V gave up 3 bases and J gave up 11 bases, with 26 bases separating them. CDR3 coding DNA: TGCGCCAGCAGCTCACCAACCGGGACGACCAACAATGAGCAGTACTTC. It is translated as CASSSPTGTTNNEQYF.

This clonotype was counted between two and nine times. V and J are TRBV27 and TRBJ2-3, with D perhaps TRBD2 (5 bases). CDR3 length: 14 amino acids. The germline V and J ends were trimmed by 5 bases and 2 bases, with 11 bases remaining between them. CDR1 is MNHEY and CDR2 is SMNVEV in the germline V gene (reference sequence). CDR3 DNA: TGTGCCAGCAGTCTCGGACTGTACACAGATACGCAGTATTTT. It specifies CASSLGLYTDTQYF.

This clonotype was found a few times. This sequence joins TRBV7-9 and TRBJ2-6; D is possibly TRBD2 (5 bases). This CDR3 contains 14 residues. V shed 3 bases and J shed 4 bases, with 7 bases lying between them. Germline values: CDR1 SEHNR, CDR2 FQNEAQ (reference sequence). CDR3 coding DNA: TGTGCCAGCAGCTTTACGGGAGGGGCCAACGTCCTGACTTTC. Translating gives CASSFTGGANVLTF.

To note about this clonotype: This may be a read error: a much more frequent sequence differs by one nucleotide. The CDR3 loop is CASSFRLAGAAYEQFF. The CDR3, as DNA: TGTGCCAGCAGCTTCAGACTAGCGGGAGCCGCCTACGAGCAGTTCTTC. The chain couples TRBV7-2 to TRBJ2-1; 12 bases line up with TRBD2. Trimming removed 3 bases from V and 10 bases from J; junction bases left unmatched: 10. The CDR3 covers 16 residues. CDR1 is SGHTA and CDR2 is FQGNSA in the germline V gene.

This chain links TRBV10-3 with TRBJ2-7; TRBD1 agrees at 11 bases. The germline V gene has CDR1 ENHRY and CDR2 SYGVKD. V gave up 3 bases and J gave up 3 bases; unmatched junction bases: 4. This CDR3 is built from 15 residues. Written as DNA, the CDR3 is TGTGCCATCAGTGAAACCGGGACAGGGGGCTACGAGCAGTACTTC. Translating gives CAISETGTGGYEQYF.

This chain joins TRBV7-2 and TRBJ2-3; unclear D gene. Germline CDR1 reads SGHTA; CDR2 reads FQGNSA. Between the trimmed V and J ends, which lost 0 bases and 2 bases, there was a span of 6 bases. This CDR3 contains 14 residues. The CDR3 DNA reads TGTGCCAGCAGCTTAGCCGTTTTCACAGATACGCAGTATTTT. Protein product: CASSLAVFTDTQYF. Using reference TRBV7-2 and TRBJ2-3 for the parts outside the CDR3, the full variable domain is GAGVSQSPSNKVTEKGKDVELRCDPISGHTALYWYRQSLGQGLEFLIYFQGNSAPDKSGLPSDRFSAERTGGSVSTLTIQRTQQEDSAVYLCASSLAVFTDTQYFGPGTRLTVL.

Comments on this clonotype: The junction differs from germline at one of its ends, possibly a read error. The chain uses TRBV5-1 and TRBJ2-1; TRBD1 aligns across 7 bases. CDR1 SGHRS and CDR2 YFSETQ come from the germline V gene. The CDR3 consists of 15 residues. CDR3 DNA sequence: TGCGCCAGCAGATTGGCCAGGGGGAGAGGGAATGAGCAGTTCTTC. Amino acids: CASRLARGRGNEQFF.

This clonotype was detected many times. The chain joins TRBV5-1 to TRBJ2-7; no clear D gene. CDR3 length: 14 residues. The V and J ends lost 0 bases and 0 bases respectively, with 7 bases between them. The germline CDR1 and CDR2 sequences are SGHRS and YFSETQ. This CDR3 reads CASSLGSYSYEQYF. The CDR3 region has the DNA TGCGCCAGCAGCTTGGGTAGTTACTCCTACGAGCAGTACTTC. Variable domain in full (rest from reference TRBV5-1 and TRBJ2-7): KAGVTQTPRYLIKTRGQQVTLSCSPISGHRSVSWYQQTPGQGLQFLFEYFSETQRNKGNFPGRFSGRQFSNSRSEMNVSTLELGDSALYLCASSLGSYSYEQYFGPGTRLTVT.

This chain connects TRBV5-1 to TRBJ2-3, with D possibly being TRBD2 (5 bases). Germline CDR1 reads SGHRS; CDR2 reads YFSETQ. V lost 0 bases to trimming and J lost 6 bases, with 17 bases between them. The CDR3 has 16 residues. The CDR3 coding sequence is TGCGCCAGCAGCTTGGAAGAGGAGGTCGGAATGGATACGCAGTATTTT. This encodes CASSLEEEVGMDTQYF.

In this sample, this clonotype turned up a few times. The CDR3 loop reads CASSHRDGSRETQYF. The CDR3 DNA follows: TGTGCCAGCTCACACCGGGACGGATCTCGGGAGACCCAGTACTTC. The V gene is TRBV5-5, the J gene TRBJ2-5; D tentatively reads TRBD1 or TRBD2 (5 bases each). Germline assignment: CDR1 SGHKS and CDR2 YYEKEE (reference sequence). The CDR3 sequence is 15 residues long. Trimming took off 7 bases at V and 5 bases at J, with 21 bases between the two ends.

This clonotype was counted a few times. This sequence joins TRBV6-5 and TRBJ1-2, with 9 bases aligning to TRBD1. V shed 8 bases, J shed 6 bases, and the junction held 10 bases outside the gene matches. The germline gives CDR1 MNHEY, CDR2 SVGAGI. This CDR3 is 14 amino acids long. CDR3 sequence reads: CASVARDRAHGYTF. CDR3 DNA: TGTGCCAGCGTAGCCCGGGACAGGGCTCATGGCTACACCTTC.

As to this clonotype: A clone one base away is much larger, so this may be a read error. The chain joins TRBV6-4 to TRBJ2-1; 10 bases are a match to TRBD2. This CDR3 is built from 15 residues. Germline assignment: CDR1 MRHNA and CDR2 SNTAGT. CDR3 sequence reads: CASSDGQREGGERFF. DNA for the CDR3: TGTGCCAGCAGTGACGGCCAGCGGGAGGGGGGAGAGCGGTTCTTC.

This clonotype was observed a handful of times. This chain joins TRBV29-1 and TRBJ1-1; 7 bases align to TRBD1. This CDR3 has 12 residues. In germline, CDR1 is SQVTM, CDR2 ANQGSEA. After removal of 3 bases from V and 6 bases from J, the junction contained 4 bases not matched to a gene. CDR3 in DNA: TGCAGCGTTGAGGGACAGAGATCTGAAGCTTTCTTT. Protein sequence: CSVEGQRSEAFF.

This clonotype was counted between two and nine times. The genes are TRBV7-8 and TRBJ2-1, with 13 bases that match TRBD2. Germline V lookup: CDR1 SGHVS, CDR2 FQNEAQ. Trimming cost V 5 bases and J 6 bases; bases outside gene matches: 13. This CDR3 contains 18 residues. In nucleotides, the CDR3 is TGTGCCAGCAGCCGGAACACGGAACTAGCGGGAGGGCGCAATGAGCAGTTCTTC. It encodes CASSRNTELAGGRNEQFF.

This chain joins TRBV12-3 or TRBV12-4 and TRBJ1-5; TRBD1 aligns across 10 bases. The CDR3 contains 15 residues. V lost 6 bases to trimming and J lost 4 bases; unmatched junction nucleotides: 6. As DNA, the CDR3 is TGTGCCAGCAGACGGACAGGGGGGAAAAATCAGCCCCAGCATTTT. Protein product: CASRRTGGKNQPQHF.

This clonotype was picked up many times. The chain uses TRBV29-1 and TRBJ2-5; 7 bases map to TRBD1. This CDR3 spans 13 amino acids. V shed 3 bases, J shed 5 bases, and the junction held 6 bases outside the gene matches. Germline-derived CDR1 and CDR2 are SQVTM and ANQGSEA. The CDR3 reads CSVDKQGWETQYF. The CDR3, as DNA: TGCAGCGTTGACAAACAGGGGTGGGAGACCCAGTACTTC.

The V and J genes are TRBV10-1 and TRBJ2-2, with D uncertain. Germline lookup yields CDR1 WNHNN and CDR2 SYGVQD (reference sequence). CDR3 length: 15 residues. The ends were cut back, 3 bases at V and 4 bases at J, with 12 bases in the middle. The CDR3: CASSDMGPGTGELFF. The CDR3 DNA sequence: TGCGCCAGCAGTGACATGGGCCCGGGCACCGGGGAGCTGTTTTTT.

This clonotype was counted only a few times. V gene TRBV5-6 combines with J gene TRBJ1-5, with D possibly matching TRBD1 (6 bases). Germline loops: CDR1 SGHDT, CDR2 YYEEEE. V was pared by 4 bases and J by 3 bases, with 14 bases between. The CDR3 has 15 residues. DNA for the CDR3: TGTGCCAGCAGCCCATCGGGACAAGTCAATCAGCCCCAGCATTTT. Translation: CASSPSGQVNQPQHF.

The V call is TRBV28, the J call TRBJ2-1, with a possible D match to TRBD2 (7 bases). The length of the CDR3 is 15 residues. V lost 6 bases and J lost 6, with 18 bases in between. Germline V gene data show CDR1 as MDHEN and CDR2 as SYDVKM. The CDR3 DNA follows: TGTGCCAGCAGAATTCCCGGGGGGCTGGGCAATGAGCAGTTCTTC. Its translation: CASRIPGGLGNEQFF.

This clonotype was seen more than once but under ten times. The V and J genes are TRBV20-1 and TRBJ2-7, with a tentative D call TRBD1 (5 bases). The CDR3 runs 12 residues. In germline, CDR1 is DFQATT, CDR2 SNEGSKA (reference sequence). Trimming removed 6 bases from V and 0 bases from J, with 9 bases in between. CDR3 DNA: TGCAGTGCCAGGGCGTTCTCCTACGAGCAGTACTTC. It codes for CSARAFSYEQYF.

The chain recombines TRBV10-3 with TRBJ2-3, with 9 bases identical to TRBD2. The CDR3 totals 15 residues. V shed 6 bases, J shed 1 base, and the junction held 5 bases outside the gene matches. The germline gives CDR1 ENHRY, CDR2 SYGVKD. CDR3 in DNA: TGTGCCATCAGGAGAGCGGGGGGTGGCACAGATACGCAGTATTTT. This translates into CAIRRAGGGTDTQYF.

This clonotype has more than one count but fewer than ten. The chain carries TRBV20-1 and TRBJ2-7; no definite D call. Germline CDR1 DFQATT, CDR2 SNEGSKA (reference sequence). V was clipped by 2 bases and J by 4 bases, with 12 bases between them. The CDR3 loop spans 13 amino acids. The DNA for the CDR3 is TGCAGTGCTAGATATGGGTTGGGGTACGAGCAGTACTTC. Translating gives CSARYGLGYEQYF.

The chain carries TRBV7-2 and TRBJ2-1; 7 bases are shared with TRBD2. The junction had 14 bases not matched to a gene; V was cut back by 2 bases and J by 7 bases. The CDR3 has 17 amino acids. Germline CDR1 SGHTA, CDR2 FQGNSA. The CDR3 is CASSLSVPGGGLNEQFF. The CDR3 DNA reads as TGTGCCAGCAGCTTATCTGTCCCTGGGGGAGGGTTAAATGAGCAGTTCTTC.

This clonotype appeared a few times. This chain links TRBV5-1 with TRBJ2-6; no firm D call. The V gene lost 4 bases and the J gene lost 0 bases, with 17 bases spanning the gap. This CDR3 comprises 18 residues. The germline V gene has CDR1 SGHRS and CDR2 YFSETQ. The CDR3 is CASSRPANPDSGANVLTF. The CDR3 nucleotides read TGCGCCAGCAGCAGGCCAGCTAACCCTGACTCTGGGGCCAACGTCCTGACTTTC.

For this clonotype: This could be a read error, since a much larger clone is one nucleotide away. The rearrangement joins TRBV9 to TRBJ2-5, with TRBD2 as a possible D gene (6 bases). The last part of the DNA fits TRBJ2-7 better; the J call may be wrong. In germline, CDR1 is SGDLS, CDR2 YYNGEE. The CDR3 consists of 12 residues. The CDR3 loop reads CAGSDGGVEQYF. The CDR3 bases are TGTGCCGGCAGCGACGGCGGGGTCGAGCAGTACTTC.

The chain links TRBV3-1 to TRBJ2-3, with 8 bases identical to TRBD2. V lost 4 bases and J lost 3; bases outside the gene matches: 15. CDR1 LGHDT and CDR2 YNNKEL come from the germline V gene (reference sequence). The CDR3 runs to 18 residues. In DNA form, the CDR3 reads TGTGCCAGCAGCCGCTCCCAGGTAGAGAGCGGGAGAACAGATACGCAGTATTTT. It translates to CASSRSQVESGRTDTQYF.